This is a list of T cell receptor beta chains from one sample in a study of CD4 T cells in relation to SARS-CoV-2 and coronaviruses. Assay: immunoSEQ multiplex PCR; the TCRdb copy retains only in-frame clones and omits some. The table includes nearly 20,000 clones, around 81% detected once. These TCRs are of unknown antigen specificity. Input material: CD4+ T cells from PBMCs, cultured in vitro. The source of these receptors is a human donor in good health. The CDR3 runs from the conserved cysteine through the conserved F or W. D genes are given only for firm matches. A clone size is listed for some rows: how often the clone was seen (once, few, many), or a class if it is expanded.

j_gene | v_gene | d_gene | abundance | CDR3nt | CDR3aa
TRBJ1-2 | TRBV6-2/TRBV6-3 | TRBD1 | NA | TGTGCCAGCAGTTCGGGACAGGGAAGGGGCTATGGCTACACCTTC | CASSSGQGRGYGYTF
TRBJ1-2 | TRBV7-2 | NA | once | TGTGCCAGCAGCCCCTGGGGGGGGCGTCCCCATGGCTATACCTTC | CASSPWGGRPHGYTF
TRBJ1-4 | TRBV6-5 | NA | NA | TGTGCCAGCAGCAAAGCCGGACGAATCGAAAAACTGTTTTTT | CASSKAGRIEKLFF
TRBJ2-1 | TRBV29-1 | TRBD1 | NA | TGCAGCGCCGGGAACCGGGACAGCGAGTATGAGCAGTTCTTC | CSAGNRDSEYEQFF
TRBJ2-2 | TRBV10-3 | NA | NA | TGTGCCGGGCGGGGTGCTCCGGACACCGGGGAGCTGTTTTTT | CAGRGAPDTGELFF
TRBJ2-3 | TRBV28 | TRBD1 | NA | TGTGCCAGCAGTTCGCCCGGGACAGGGTTTGCGGCAGATACGCAGTATTTT | CASSSPGTGFAADTQYF
TRBJ1-2 | TRBV2 | NA | NA | TGTGCCAGCAGTGAAGTTGGGGGGAGCCATGGCTACACCTTC | CASSEVGGSHGYTF
TRBJ2-2 | TRBV18 | TRBD2 | NA | TGTGCCAGCTCACCGGGACTAGCACACGCGAACACCGGGGAGCTGTTTTTT | CASSPGLAHANTGELFF
TRBJ2-2 | TRBV9 | NA | NA | TGTGCCAGCAGCGCCCCGACTGGGAACACCGGGGAGCTGTTTTTT | CASSAPTGNTGELFF
TRBJ1-3 | TRBV5-1 | TRBD1 | once | TGCGCCAGCAGCTTGGCCCCGGGACAGTACGGAAACACCATATATTTT | CASSLAPGQYGNTIYF
TRBJ2-1 | TRBV19 | TRBD2 | NA | TGTGCCAGTATGCGTACTAGCGGGGGGCGGAATGAGCAGTTCTTC | CASMRTSGGRNEQFF